The 28 T cell receptor beta chains presented below share a single source sample, sequenced in a study of T-cell reconstitution after alpha-beta-depleted transplantation in children. It was with unique molecular identifiers that the TCRbeta library was prepared. TCRdb passed the PCR reads through MiXCR, listing each CDR3 protein once. The sample lists around 340,000 distinct CDR3 sequences; 10% to 15% were seen once. Sample: PBMCs, taken from the stem cell graft. These receptors originate from a human donor who donated a stem cell graft to a child with Fanconi anemia.

This clonotype was picked up many times. The rearrangement joins TRBV7-6 to TRBJ2-4; 10 bases fit TRBD1. The V segment lost 5 bases and the J segment 0 bases; nucleotides outside the gene matches: 13. In germline, CDR1 is SGHVS, CDR2 FNYEAQ. The CDR3 sequence is 19 residues long. CDR3 coding DNA: TGTGCCAGCAGCCGCGGCCGGGACAGGGGAAGAGTAGCCAAAAACATTCAGTACTTC. As protein: CASSRGRDRGRVAKNIQYF. The full variable domain, its missing parts supplied by reference TRBV7-6 and TRBJ2-4, is GAGVSQSPRYKVTKRGQDVALRCDPISGHVSLYWYRQALGQGPEFLTYFNYEAQQDKSGLPNDRFSAERPEGSISTLTIQRTEQRDSAMYRCASSRGRDRGRVAKNIQYFGAGTRLSVL.

The V call is TRBV3-1, the J call TRBJ1-3; D perhaps matches TRBD1 (5 bases). Per the germline V gene, CDR1 is LGHDT and CDR2 is YNNKEL (reference sequence). The CDR3 loop spans 14 amino acids. Between the trimmed V and J ends, which lost 5 bases and 4 bases, there was a span of 12 bases. The CDR3 region has the DNA TGTGCCAGCAGCGCCCTAGGGGTGGGAAACACCATATATTTT. It codes for CASSALGVGNTIYF. Full variable domain (outside the CDR3, taken from reference TRBV3-1 and TRBJ1-3): DTAVSQTPKYLVTQMGNDKSIKCEQNLGHDTMYWYKQDSKKFLKIMFSYNNKELIINETVPNRFSPKSPDKAHLNLHINSLELGDSAVYFCASSALGVGNTIYFGEGSWLTVV.

The chain links TRBV28 to TRBJ2-3; D might be TRBD2 (6 bases). The germline V and J ends were trimmed by 7 bases and 1 base, with 15 bases remaining between them. In germline, CDR1 is MDHEN, CDR2 SYDVKM. This CDR3 contains 15 residues. The CDR3: CASTSAQRGTDTQYF. The CDR3, as DNA: TGTGCCAGCACCTCGGCCCAGCGGGGCACAGATACGCAGTATTTT.

The chain recombines TRBV6-2 or TRBV6-3 with TRBJ2-7; D may be TRBD1 or TRBD2 (6 bases each). The CDR3 contains 14 residues. The V end was cut by 6 bases, the J end by 4 bases, with 16 bases between. The germline V gene encodes CDR1 MNHEY and CDR2 SVGEGT. The CDR3 reads CASSARGLSYEQYF. The DNA for the CDR3 is TGTGCCAGCAGCGCCCGGGGGCTCTCATACGAGCAGTACTTC.

This clonotype is classed as large. The chain combines TRBV3-1 with TRBJ2-1; D is perhaps TRBD2 (5 bases). CDR1 is LGHDT and CDR2 is YNNKEL in the germline V gene (reference sequence). This CDR3 is 15 amino acids long. V dropped 1 base and J dropped 2 bases, with 9 bases sitting between them. The CDR3 region is CASSQVWGAYNEQFF. The CDR3 bases are TGTGCCAGCAGCCAAGTGTGGGGAGCCTACAATGAGCAGTTCTTC.

This chain joins TRBV6-4 and TRBJ2-3; 12 bases fit TRBD2. The V gene end was trimmed by 4 bases and the J gene end by 6 bases; junction bases not matched to a gene: 8. Germline V gene data show CDR1 as MRHNA and CDR2 as SNTAGT. This CDR3 has 16 residues. The CDR3: CASSVTLAGGADTQYF. In DNA, the CDR3 is TGTGCCAGCAGTGTGACACTAGCGGGGGGAGCTGATACGCAGTATTTT.

This chain connects TRBV10-3 to TRBJ1-1; 9 bases agree with TRBD1. The CDR3 is 14 residues long. The V and J ends lost 6 bases and 0 bases, in that order; junction bases with no gene match: 2. Germline CDR1 and CDR2: ENHRY and SYGVKD. CDR3 sequence (DNA): TGTGCCATCAGGGGGACAGGGATGAACACTGAAGCTTTCTTT. It encodes CAIRGTGMNTEAFF.

This clonotype came up a few times. The J gene is TRBJ2-1, the V gene TRBV6-1; D is possibly TRBD1 (6 bases). Trimming pared 4 bases from V and 4 bases from J, leaving 8 bases between. The germline V gene encodes CDR1 MNHNS and CDR2 SASEGT. The CDR3 is made up of 13 amino acids. The CDR3 reads CASSVDRYNEQFF. The CDR3 region has the DNA TGTGCCAGCAGTGTGGACAGATACAATGAGCAGTTCTTC.

CDR3 amino acids: CSAIPPGHRETQYF. CDR3 nucleotide sequence: TGCAGTGCTATACCGCCGGGACATCGAGAGACCCAGTACTTC. This chain links TRBV20-1 with TRBJ2-5; a possible D gene is TRBD1 (6 bases). Per the germline V gene, CDR1 is DFQATT and CDR2 is SNEGSKA (reference sequence). This CDR3 has 14 amino acids. V was clipped by 4 bases and J by 4 bases, with 16 bases between them.

The chain carries TRBV5-5 and TRBJ2-2; D remains ambiguous. CDR1 is SGHKS and CDR2 is YYEKEE in the germline V gene (reference sequence). V was shortened by 4 bases and J by 4 bases, with 11 bases between the two germline ends. The CDR3 has 14 residues. The CDR3 region is CASSIGYFTGELFF. In nucleotides, the CDR3 is TGTGCCAGCAGCATCGGATATTTCACCGGGGAGCTGTTTTTT.

This clonotype was detected once. At one of its ends the junction is not consistent with the germline gene, which may arise from a read error. V and J are TRBV12-3 or TRBV12-4 and TRBJ2-1; D call uncertain. The CDR3 runs 11 residues. CDR3 protein: CASSLHNGQFF. Written as DNA, the CDR3 is TGTGCCAGCAGTTTACACAATGGGCAGTTCTTC.

J is TRBJ2-5 and V is TRBV5-4; D may match TRBD1 or TRBD2 (5 bases each). The CDR3 has 14 amino acids. V was cut by 1 base and J by 1 base, with 8 bases left in between. The germline V gene encodes CDR1 SGHNT and CDR2 YYREEE (reference sequence). As DNA, the CDR3 is TGTGCCAGCAGCTTGAAGAGGGGCCAAGAGACCCAGTACTTC. The encoded protein is CASSLKRGQETQYF. Together with reference TRBV5-4 and TRBJ2-5, the CDR3 gives the full variable domain: ETGVTQSPTHLIKTRGQQVTLRCSSQSGHNTVSWYQQALGQGPQFIFQYYREEENGRGNFPPRFSGLQFPNYSSELNVNALELDDSALYLCASSLKRGQETQYFGPGTRLLVL.

CDR3: CASSGGTLTFVDTQYF. Written as DNA, the CDR3 is TGTGCCAGCAGCGGGGGAACCCTCACATTCGTAGATACGCAGTATTTT. V usage is TRBV7-8 and J usage is TRBJ2-3; D possibly uses TRBD1 or TRBD2 (5 bases each). Germline CDR1 SGHVS, CDR2 FQNEAQ. V lost 5 bases, J lost 5 bases, and 20 bases lay in between. CDR3 length: 16 amino acids.

The V gene is TRBV9, the J gene TRBJ1-3, with 9 bases lining up with TRBD1. With V trimmed by 0 bases and J by 0 bases, 4 bases remained unmatched. This CDR3 contains 17 residues. Germline V lookup: CDR1 SGDLS, CDR2 YYNGEE. This CDR3 reads CASSVGGTGRSGNTIYF. CDR3 bases: TGTGCCAGCAGCGTAGGAGGGACAGGGCGCTCTGGAAACACCATATATTTT.

This chain connects TRBV25-1 to TRBJ1-4, with D possibly matching TRBD1 (6 bases). This CDR3 spans 18 amino acids. Trimming shortened V by 5 bases and J by 0 bases, and 19 bases separated the two germline ends. CDR1 MGHDK and CDR2 SYGVNS come from the germline V gene. For the CDR3, the DNA is TGTGCCAGCAGTAGCTCCCTTGGGGGGCTTGCAACTAATGAAAAACTGTTTTTT. Its protein product is CASSSSLGGLATNEKLFF.

Many counts were recorded for this clonotype. The rearrangement links TRBV29-1 to TRBJ2-2; perhaps D is TRBD1 or TRBD2 (6 bases each). The CDR3 has 12 amino acids. With 7 bases removed from V and 7 bases from J, the gap between germline ends came to 13 bases. Germline assignment: CDR1 SQVTM and CDR2 ANQGSEA. The CDR3, as DNA: TGCAGCGCGGAGGGGGGCAACGGGGAGCTGTTTTTT. Its translation: CSAEGGNGELFF.

This clonotype was counted only a few times. The chain recombines TRBV20-1 with TRBJ2-5; perhaps D is TRBD1 or TRBD2 (5 bases each). The germline CDR1 and CDR2 sequences are DFQATT and SNEGSKA (reference sequence). The CDR3 extends over 14 amino acids. Trimming removed 5 bases at V and 7 bases at J, with 20 bases between. This CDR3 reads CSAPSTRDPLTQYF. The CDR3 DNA sequence: TGCAGTGCTCCTTCTACCCGGGACCCCTTGACCCAGTACTTC.

J is TRBJ1-3 and V is TRBV4-2, with TRBD1 identical over 7 bases. V shed 3 bases and J 4 bases; nucleotides not matched to a gene: 6. This CDR3 has 15 residues. Germline CDR1 is LGHNA and CDR2 is YNFKEQ. The CDR3 DNA reads as TGTGCCAGCAGCCACGATACAGGGGACGGAAACACCATATATTTT. Protein: CASSHDTGDGNTIYF.

This clonotype was seen a few times. The J gene is TRBJ1-1, the V gene TRBV28, with a weak D call TRBD1 (5 bases). There are 16 residues in the CDR3. Trimming shortened V by 4 bases and J by 4 bases, and 19 bases separated the two germline ends. The V gene's germline CDR1 is MDHEN and CDR2 SYDVKM. CDR3 in DNA: TGTGCCAGCAGTTCACCCACGGGGGTTGTAGGCACTGAAGCTTTCTTT. Its translation is CASSSPTGVVGTEAFF.

A few counts support this clonotype. As DNA, the CDR3 is TGTGCCAGCATGAGCGGGACAGGGAGAGAAAAACTGTTTTTT. Protein: CASMSGTGREKLFF. This sequence joins TRBV2 and TRBJ1-4; 9 nucleotides line up with TRBD1. The CDR3 runs to 14 residues. V dropped 7 bases and J dropped 8; count of bases not matched to a gene: 8. Per the germline V gene, CDR1 is SNHLY and CDR2 is FYNNEI.

The rearrangement joins TRBV12-3 or TRBV12-4 to TRBJ1-2; 8 nucleotides match TRBD1. The CDR3 covers 14 residues. With V trimmed by 6 bases and J by 7 bases, 10 bases remained unmatched. In DNA form, the CDR3 reads TGTGCCAGCAGCAATACAGGGGGAATTTTTGGCTACACCTTC. The encoded protein is CASSNTGGIFGYTF.

This chain joins TRBV20-1 and TRBJ2-3; D gene unclear. The germline CDR1 and CDR2 sequences are DFQATT and SNEGSKA (reference sequence). Trimming removed 1 base from V and 11 bases from J, with 16 bases in between. The CDR3 totals 13 residues. DNA for the CDR3: TGCAGTGCTAGAGGGAGAGAACGTTGGGGGCAGTATTTT. Its translation: CSARGRERWGQYF.

This clonotype was picked up a small number of times. The chain recombines TRBV6-2 or TRBV6-3 with TRBJ2-2; 7 bases agree with TRBD1. With V trimmed by 5 bases and J by 0 bases, 6 bases remained unmatched. This CDR3 is 16 amino acids long. The germline gives CDR1 MNHEY, CDR2 SVGEGT. The CDR3 DNA reads TGTGCCAGCAGTGTGGGACAGCTCACGAACACCGGGGAGCTGTTTTTT. This encodes CASSVGQLTNTGELFF.

This chain links TRBV5-1 with TRBJ2-5, with 7 bases lining up with TRBD1. Germline V gene data show CDR1 as SGHRS and CDR2 as YFSETQ. J was trimmed by 3 bases and V by 0 bases; bases with no gene match: 5. This CDR3 is built from 15 residues. CDR3 sequence reads: CASSLADRDEETQYF. CDR3 coding DNA: TGCGCCAGCAGCTTGGCAGACAGGGACGAAGAGACCCAGTACTTC.

Ten or more counts support this clonotype. V is TRBV20-1 and J is TRBJ1-1; D call uncertain. The CDR3 runs to 13 residues. V shed 4 bases and J shed 0 bases, with 9 bases lying between them. The germline V gene has CDR1 DFQATT and CDR2 SNEGSKA (reference sequence). The CDR3 here is CSAKSSMNTEAFF. The CDR3, as DNA: TGCAGTGCTAAGAGCAGCATGAACACTGAAGCTTTCTTT.

This clonotype was seen more than once but under ten times. CDR3 DNA sequence: TGCAGCGTTGATACGGGGACAGCCTATGGCTACACCTTC. Residues: CSVDTGTAYGYTF. V gene TRBV29-1 combines with J gene TRBJ1-2, with TRBD1 matching 7 bases. V lost 3 bases, J lost 4 bases, and 5 bases stayed unmatched. In germline, CDR1 is SQVTM, CDR2 ANQGSEA. The CDR3 is made up of 13 amino acids.

This clonotype was counted ten times or more. The chain's CDR3 is CASSLAGGPGGANVLTF. The CDR3, as DNA: TGTGCCAGCAGCTTAGCGGGGGGGCCTGGTGGGGCCAACGTCCTGACTTTC. V is TRBV7-2 and J is TRBJ2-6; tentatively, D is TRBD2 (7 bases). Per germline, CDR1 SGHTA and CDR2 FQGNSA. V lost 0 bases to trimming and J lost 3 bases, with 12 bases between them. The CDR3 runs 17 residues.

The chain couples TRBV20-1 to TRBJ1-6; a possible D gene is TRBD1 (6 bases). The CDR3 consists of 14 residues. From germline, CDR1 is DFQATT and CDR2 SNEGSKA (reference sequence). V lost 5 bases to trimming and J lost 2 bases, with 10 bases between them. CDR3 in DNA: TGCAGTGCTTTAGGGGACACCTATAATTCACCCCTCCACTTT. Its protein product is CSALGDTYNSPLHF.